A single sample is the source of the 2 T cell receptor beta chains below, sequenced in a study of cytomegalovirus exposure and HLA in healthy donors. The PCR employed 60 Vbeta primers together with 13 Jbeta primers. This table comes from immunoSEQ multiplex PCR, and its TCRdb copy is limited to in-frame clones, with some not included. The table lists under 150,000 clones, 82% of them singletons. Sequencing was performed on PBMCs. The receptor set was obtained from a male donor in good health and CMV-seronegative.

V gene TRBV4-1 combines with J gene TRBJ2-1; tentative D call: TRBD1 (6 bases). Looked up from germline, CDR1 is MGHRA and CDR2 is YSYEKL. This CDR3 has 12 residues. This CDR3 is CVNGDTYNEQFF. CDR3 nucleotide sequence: TGCGTCAACGGGGACACCTACAATGAGCAGTTCTTC.

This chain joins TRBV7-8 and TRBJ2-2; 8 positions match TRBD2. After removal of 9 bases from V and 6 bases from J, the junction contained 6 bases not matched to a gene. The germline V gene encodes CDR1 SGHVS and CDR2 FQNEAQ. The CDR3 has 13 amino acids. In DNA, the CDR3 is TGTGCCAGTATACTAGCGGCAGCCGGGGAGCTGTTTTTT. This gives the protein CASILAAAGELFF.